The present T cell receptor (beta chain) was sequenced within a study of OX40 agonist ivuxolimab in advanced cancers. For the study at large: Partial responses were achieved by three patients, of whom one had hepatocellular carcinoma and two had cutaneous melanoma.

The study's findings and limits: At 0.1 to 3.0 mg/kg and by week 6, CD4+ and CD8+ T cells in the blood had expanded clonally.

In regard to this clone: Its antigen remains unknown.

The table came from immunoSEQ multiplex PCR; TCRdb's copy has only in-frame clones and leaves some out. The sample yields around 48,000 clones, around 80% seen once. J gave up 3 bases and V 5 bases, and 4 bases lay outside the gene matches. The CDR3 covers 14 residues. Germline CDR1 is LNHDA and CDR2 is SQIVND (reference sequence). The sequence was obtained from an adult with an advanced solid tumor such as melanoma, head and neck, liver or kidney cancer. The chain is built from TRBV19 and TRBJ1-2; TRBD1 aligns across 9 bases. Here the sequenced sample was CD4+ or CD8+ T cells sorted from blood, taken in a trial of the OX40 agonist ivuxolimab. The CDR3, as DNA: TGTGCCAGTAGTGGCCGGACAGGGGACTATGGCTACACCTTC. Translation gives CASSGRTGDYGYTF.